Below are 13 T cell receptor beta chains sequenced from a single sample in a study. TCRdb re-called the RT-PCR reads through MiXCR, storing one row per CDR3 protein. The sample lists more than 550,000 distinct CDR3 sequences, 11% to 15% seen once, with roughly 3.9% in the top ten. The sequencing input was memory CD4+ T cells from blood. These TCRs come from a female donor in good health, serving as a healthy control.

The V and J genes are TRBV5-6 and TRBJ2-7; 10 bases map to TRBD1. Looked up from germline, CDR1 is SGHDT and CDR2 is YYEEEE. The CDR3 sequence is 16 residues long. Trimming took 2 bases from V and 5 from J; bases not matched to a gene: 10. The CDR3 coding sequence is TGTGCCAGCAGCTTTTTCGGGACAGGGGTGAGGCACGAGCAGTACTTC. This encodes CASSFFGTGVRHEQYF.

This clonotype has only a few counts. The chain uses TRBV11-2 and TRBJ1-2; no firm D call. The CDR3 has 20 amino acids. Germline CDR1 and CDR2: SGHAT and FQNNGV. V lost 0 bases and J 7 bases, leaving 30 bases between the germline ends. The CDR3 sequence: CASSLDLLTEPGGSSFGYTF. CDR3 in DNA: TGTGCCAGCAGCTTAGATTTACTGACCGAGCCGGGTGGCTCATCCTTTGGCTACACCTTC. The variable domain in full, with the rest retrieved from reference TRBV11-2 and TRBJ1-2, is EAGVAQSPRYKIIEKRQSVAFWCNPISGHATLYWYQQILGQGPKLLIQFQNNGVVDDSQLPKDRFSAERLKGVDSTLKIQPAKLEDSAVYLCASSLDLLTEPGGSSFGYTFGSGTRLTVV.

This clonotype was detected only a few times. The V call is TRBV18, the J call TRBJ2-1; 10 bases line up with TRBD1. The germline V gene encodes CDR1 KGHSH and CDR2 LQKENI. CDR3 length: 16 amino acids. J lost 5 bases, V lost 0 bases, and 4 bases had no gene match. CDR3 protein: CASSPPRGTGDNEQFF. CDR3 bases: TGTGCCAGCTCACCACCGAGAGGGACAGGGGACAATGAGCAGTTCTTC.

The chain links TRBV28 to TRBJ1-2, with D possibly being TRBD1 (6 bases). Between the trimmed V and J ends, which lost 1 base and 10 bases, there was a span of 16 bases. CDR1 and CDR2 (germline): MDHEN, SYDVKM. The CDR3 spans 14 residues. The CDR3 coding sequence is TGTGCCAGCAGTTTATCGAGGGGGACATTATCCTACACCTTC. Protein: CASSLSRGTLSYTF.

Only a few counts were recorded for this clonotype. The V and J genes are TRBV12-3 or TRBV12-4 and TRBJ1-5; 9 bases match TRBD1. V shed 6 bases, J shed 6 bases, and the junction held 9 bases outside the gene matches. This CDR3 is built from 15 residues. CDR3 coding DNA: TGTGCCAGCAGAAAGGGACAGGGAAGTCTTCAGCCCCAGCATTTT. Encoded protein: CASRKGQGSLQPQHF.

The sample holds a few counts of this clonotype. As DNA, the CDR3 is TGTGCCAGCAGCTTTCAGGGGGCACATGTGACAGATACGCAGTATTTT. Translation gives CASSFQGAHVTDTQYF. This rearrangement joins TRBV7-2 to TRBJ2-3; 8 bases are a match to TRBD1. Germline V gene lookup returns CDR1 SGHTA and CDR2 FQGNSA. CDR3 length: 16 residues. The V segment lost 3 bases and the J segment 3 bases; nucleotides outside the gene matches: 8.

This clonotype has a count of ten or more. The rearrangement uses TRBV6-5 and TRBJ2-7; the D call may be TRBD1 or TRBD2 (6 bases each). Germline CDR1 reads MNHEY; CDR2 reads SVGAGI. V was pared by 7 bases and J by 3 bases, with 19 bases between. The CDR3 runs to 15 residues. As DNA, the CDR3 is TGTGCCAGCAAGTCCCGGCGGGACACAGACTACGAGCAGTACTTC. Its translation is CASKSRRDTDYEQYF.

V and J are TRBV6-5 and TRBJ2-3, with D unresolved. The CDR3 sequence is 16 residues long. The V and J ends lost 2 bases and 0 bases respectively, with 12 bases between them. Looked up from germline, CDR1 is MNHEY and CDR2 is SVGAGI. CDR3 amino acids: CASSYSGVGSTDTQYF. The CDR3 DNA sequence: TGTGCCAGCAGTTACAGTGGAGTGGGTAGCACAGATACGCAGTATTTT.

At least ten counts were recorded for this clonotype. The chain is built from TRBV2 and TRBJ2-5, with a tentative D call TRBD2 (5 bases). V lost 11 bases and J 5 bases, leaving 15 bases between the germline ends. This CDR3 contains 12 residues. Germline V gene data show CDR1 as SNHLY and CDR2 as FYNNEI. The CDR3 loop reads CAGAVSEETQYF. DNA of the CDR3: TGTGCCGGAGCGGTATCCGAGGAGACCCAGTACTTC.

V gene TRBV27 combines with J gene TRBJ2-1, with 13 bases that match TRBD2. With 2 bases clipped from V and 4 bases from J, the junction kept 8 bases outside the gene matches. This CDR3 has 18 amino acids. Per germline, CDR1 MNHEY and CDR2 SMNVEV (reference sequence). The CDR3 DNA sequence: TGTGCCAGCAGTTTAGGGGAAACTAGCGGGAGGGAGTACAATGAGCAGTTCTTC. This translates into CASSLGETSGREYNEQFF.

V and J are TRBV12-3 or TRBV12-4 and TRBJ2-4; 8 positions match TRBD1. V was clipped by 1 base and J by 6 bases; unmatched bases: 5. This CDR3 comprises 15 residues. CDR3 sequence reads: CASSLGAGGGNIQYF. The CDR3 DNA reads as TGTGCCAGCAGTTTAGGGGCAGGGGGCGGAAACATTCAGTACTTC.

The rearrangement links TRBV12-3 or TRBV12-4 to TRBJ2-3, with TRBD1 matching 10 bases. This CDR3 contains 16 residues. Germline trimming cut 11 bases from V and 1 base from J; bases unmatched to any gene: 12. Written as DNA, the CDR3 is TGTGCCGTTGCGCGCGTGACAGGGGGCGGCACAGATACGCAGTATTTT. This codes for CAVARVTGGGTDTQYF.

The chain carries TRBV7-2 and TRBJ2-7; perhaps TRBD2 as D (5 bases). Germline assignment: CDR1 SGHTA and CDR2 FQGNSA. V lost 5 bases and J 3 bases, leaving 14 bases between the germline ends. The length of the CDR3 is 14 residues. Here the CDR3 DNA reads TGTGCCAGCAGCCTGGTACTAGAGGGCTACGAGCAGTACTTC. As protein: CASSLVLEGYEQYF. The variable domain in full, completed from reference TRBV7-2 and TRBJ2-7, reads GAGVSQSPSNKVTEKGKDVELRCDPISGHTALYWYRQSLGQGLEFLIYFQGNSAPDKSGLPSDRFSAERTGGSVSTLTIQRTQQEDSAVYLCASSLVLEGYEQYFGPGTRLTVT.